The T cell receptor (beta chain) described here comes from a study of beta chain features in type 1 diabetes. CDR1 and CDR2 (germline): MNHEY, SVGAGI. The CDR3 consists of 13 residues. Trimming took 6 bases from V and 4 from J, leaving 10 bases between them. Study outcomes and limitations: PCR may have favored shorter templates equally in patients and controls.

Since all of the isolated RNA was reverse transcribed, expressed TCRB transcripts were what got sequenced. For naive, central memory and regulatory T cell samples, reads averaged approximately 3.6 million. Profiling relied on immunoSEQ multiplex PCR, and the TCRdb table lists in-frame clones only, not all of them. This sample has some 410,000 clones, with roughly an eighth found just once. In regard to this clone: Its target is unknown.

The sequenced sample consisted of naive CD4+ T cells from blood. This sequence was found in a woman younger than 35 in good health. V and J are TRBV6-5 and TRBJ2-1; either TRBD1 or TRBD2 may fit D (5 bases each). CDR3 sequence reads: CASSRDRYNEQFF. The CDR3 DNA reads as TGTGCCAGCAGCCGGGACCGTTACAATGAGCAGTTCTTC.